The clone carrying this T cell receptor beta chain occurred many times. Its antigen remains unidentified. TCRdb itself ran the 5' RACE reads through MiXCR, one entry per CDR3 protein. The data hold over 90,000 distinct CDR3 sequences, with roughly 10% observed a single time. Noted time point: sample taken at primary tumor resection. No cells were sorted before sequencing. The whole RNA sequenced was extracted from tumor, nontumor lung or frozen PBMC. A total of roughly 72 untreated early-stage non-small cell lung cancer patients served as donors. There are 21 residues in the CDR3. V lost 6 bases to trimming and J lost 2 bases; unmatched junction nucleotides: 24. Germline-derived CDR1 and CDR2 are MDHEN and SYDVKM. The sample is drawn from a study of spatial heterogeneity in lung cancer. Broader study findings: Compared with follow-up, resection was when ubiquitous expanded tumor TCRs appeared in blood more.

The sequencing here drew on PBMCs, taken at surgery. The sequence derives from a male donor with early-stage non-small cell lung cancer. The chain has TRBV28 and TRBJ2-1; the match to TRBD2 covers 8 bases. The CDR3 nucleotides are TGTGCCAGCAGCCCCCAGGTAGCGGGGTCCCCTCTAGGTAGGCCCTACAATGAGCAGTTCTTC. Translating it yields CASSPQVAGSPLGRPYNEQFF.